This TCR beta chain was observed in a study of blood T cell repertoires in COVID-19. Original processing notes: Counts of nucleated cells, estimated from reference gene primer amplification, were obtained. Only in-frame clones appear in the TCRdb table, and some are missing; sequencing was by immunoSEQ multiplex PCR. That table furnishes V, J and clone size, whereas the DNA furnished D and trimming. Here the sample spans under 250,000 clones, about nine tenths being singletons. What was sequenced was PBMCs or T cells enriched from blood (not recorded which). This receptor was identified in a man in his forties who had recovered from COVID-19.

In DNA, the CDR3 is TGTGCCAGTAGTATCGTAGGAGGCGAGCAGTACTTC. Its translation is CASSIVGGEQYF. This rearrangement joins TRBV19 to TRBJ2-7; D perhaps matches TRBD2 (5 bases). The CDR3 is made up of 12 amino acids. The ends were cut back, 3 bases at V and 6 bases at J, with 9 bases in the middle. In germline, CDR1 is LNHDA, CDR2 SQIVND (reference sequence).